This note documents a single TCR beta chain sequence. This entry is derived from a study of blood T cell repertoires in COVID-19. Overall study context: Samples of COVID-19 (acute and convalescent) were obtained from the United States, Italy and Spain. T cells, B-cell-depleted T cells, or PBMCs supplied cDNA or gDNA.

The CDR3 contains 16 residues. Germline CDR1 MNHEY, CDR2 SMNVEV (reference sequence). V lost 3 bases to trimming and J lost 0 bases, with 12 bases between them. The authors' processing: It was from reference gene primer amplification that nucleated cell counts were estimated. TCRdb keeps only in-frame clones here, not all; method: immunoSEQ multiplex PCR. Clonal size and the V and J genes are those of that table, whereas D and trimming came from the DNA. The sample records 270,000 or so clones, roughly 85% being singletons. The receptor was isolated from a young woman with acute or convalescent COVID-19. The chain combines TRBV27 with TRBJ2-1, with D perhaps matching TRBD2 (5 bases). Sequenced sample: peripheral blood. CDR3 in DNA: TGTGCCAGCAGTTTGTCCCCTAGCCTCTCCTACAATGAGCAGTTCTTC. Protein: CASSLSPSLSYNEQFF.